This T cell receptor (beta chain) stems from a study of OX40 agonist ivuxolimab in advanced cancers. Some background on the complete study: Ivuxolimab was a fully human IgG2 agonistic monoclonal antibody targeting the costimulatory receptor OX40 (CD134). The paper reports the monotherapy dose-escalation portion (N of about 50 patients) of the phase I ivuxolimab trial. The point of sequencing TCRbeta in the periphery was to test whether ivuxolimab changed TCR sequence diversity and drove clonal T-cell expansion. Of the 50 to 55 patients in dose escalation, some 20 had hepatocellular carcinoma, some 15 had melanoma, 9 had renal cell carcinoma and 9 had head and neck cancer. The dose-escalation cohort was approximately 83% male with a mean age of around 64 years, ranging from about 20 to 85. Prior anti-PD-1, anti-PD-L1 or anti-CTLA-4 therapy was permitted, and checkpoint inhibitors had been received by less than 45% of dose-escalation patients. Three dose-escalation patients achieved partial responses, one with hepatocellular carcinoma and two with cutaneous melanoma. Intravenous ivuxolimab was administered to patients every 2 weeks at six dose levels: 0.01, 0.1, 0.3, 1.5, 3 and 10 mg/kg.

About this clone: Its antigen remains unidentified. No base qualities exist here, and no much larger clone lies one base off it.

The full study reports these points: At doses of 0.1 to 3.0 mg/kg, clonal expansion of both CD4+ and CD8+ blood T cells was observed from baseline to week 6. Low levels of normalized T-cell clonal expansion were also seen in some nonresponding patients. In partial responders in the 0.1-3.0 mg/kg groups, normalized peripheral clonal expansion was found to be among the lowest, especially among CD8+ T cells. The antigen specificity of the clonally expanded peripheral T cells was not determined. After ivuxolimab, expanded clones were on average more numerous among CD8+ T cells than among CD4+ T cells.

The trim is 1 base for V and 7 bases for J, with a gap of 13 bases between the germline ends. The CDR3 starts with the cysteine, ends with the phenylalanine, and has 14 residues. Just CDR3 DNA is preserved here, 42 bases in frame from base 1. CDR1 and CDR2 were assigned from the germline V gene (reference sequence) as LNHNV and YYDKDF. Genomic DNA was extracted from sorted cells for sequencing of the TCRbeta CDR3 region. The immunoSEQ Assay was used to sequence the TCRbeta CDR3 regions. TCRdb carries this immuneACCESS record with in-frame sequences only. Its versions omit some clonotypes, under half of them owing to an unresolved V gene in the studies checked, with the rest unexplained. Across this sample there are around 80,000 clones, with around 84% seen only once. Under 3.5% of the sample belongs to the ten largest clones. The trial excluded patients who had a history of autoimmune disease or were on systemic immunosuppression. Peripheral blood for TCR sequencing was collected from all dose cohorts at baseline, on cycle 4 day 1, and on cycle 7 day 1. The samples were drawn from a first-in-human, open-label, multicenter phase I dose-escalation trial of ivuxolimab. Adults with locally advanced or metastatic head and neck squamous cell, hepatocellular, melanoma or renal cell carcinoma were enrolled in the trial. Before TCR sequencing, CD4+ T cells and CD8+ T cells from peripheral blood were sorted into separate populations.

The sequence was obtained from an adult with an advanced solid tumor such as melanoma, head and neck, liver or kidney cancer. The specimen was CD4+ or CD8+ T cells sorted from blood, collected in a trial of the OX40 agonist ivuxolimab. Rearrangement joined TRBV15 to TRBJ1-1; no D gene call is confident. The CDR3 here reads CATSRVATGYEAFF. In nucleotides, the sequence is TGTGCCACCAGCAGAGTCGCGACGGGATATGAAGCTTTCTTT.